The following is a TCR beta chain sequence with its context. Pretreatment and on-treatment blood mononuclear cell samples were taken, totaling between 1 and 8 time points per patient. In each PCR, synthetic TCR analog templates were spiked in. The protocol was immunoSEQ multiplex PCR, while the TCRdb copy is restricted to in-frame clones and leaves out a portion. The sample has approximately 100,000 clones; approximately 85% are singletons. The data are from a study of PD-L1 blockade in urothelial cancer. Background on the study: Patients went on atezolizumab at some point between 2013 and 2015, receiving 1,200 mg intravenously every 3 weeks. Each blood sample yielded a median of about 130,000 T cells.

Germline V CDR1 and CDR2: MNHEY, SMNVEV (reference sequence). V lost 5 bases, J lost 2 bases, and 8 bases stayed unmatched. The CDR3 totals 16 residues. The receptor was derived from a man in his forties or fifties with urothelial cancer. The input for sequencing was PBMCs, taken around atezolizumab (anti-PD-L1) treatment. The J gene is TRBJ2-3, the V gene TRBV27; 9 bases are a match to TRBD1. CDR3 in amino acids: CASSRPRDRATDTQYF. For the CDR3, the DNA is TGTGCCAGCAGTCGGCCCCGGGACAGGGCCACAGATACGCAGTATTTT.